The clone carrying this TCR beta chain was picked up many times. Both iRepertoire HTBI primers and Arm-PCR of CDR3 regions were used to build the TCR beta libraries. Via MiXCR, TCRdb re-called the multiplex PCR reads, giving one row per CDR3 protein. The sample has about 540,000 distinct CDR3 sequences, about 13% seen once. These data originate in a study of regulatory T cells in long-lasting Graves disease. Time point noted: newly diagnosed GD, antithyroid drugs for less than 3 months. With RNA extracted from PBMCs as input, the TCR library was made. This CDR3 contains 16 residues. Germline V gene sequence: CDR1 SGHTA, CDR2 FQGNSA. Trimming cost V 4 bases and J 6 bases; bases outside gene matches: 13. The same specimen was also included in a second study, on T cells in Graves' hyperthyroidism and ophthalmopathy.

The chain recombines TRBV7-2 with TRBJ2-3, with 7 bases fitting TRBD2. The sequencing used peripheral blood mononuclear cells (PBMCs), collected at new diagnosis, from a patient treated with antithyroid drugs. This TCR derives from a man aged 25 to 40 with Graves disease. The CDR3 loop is CASSSRDYSLGDTQYF. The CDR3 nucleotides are TGTGCCAGCAGCTCCAGGGACTACTCTTTGGGGGATACGCAGTATTTT.